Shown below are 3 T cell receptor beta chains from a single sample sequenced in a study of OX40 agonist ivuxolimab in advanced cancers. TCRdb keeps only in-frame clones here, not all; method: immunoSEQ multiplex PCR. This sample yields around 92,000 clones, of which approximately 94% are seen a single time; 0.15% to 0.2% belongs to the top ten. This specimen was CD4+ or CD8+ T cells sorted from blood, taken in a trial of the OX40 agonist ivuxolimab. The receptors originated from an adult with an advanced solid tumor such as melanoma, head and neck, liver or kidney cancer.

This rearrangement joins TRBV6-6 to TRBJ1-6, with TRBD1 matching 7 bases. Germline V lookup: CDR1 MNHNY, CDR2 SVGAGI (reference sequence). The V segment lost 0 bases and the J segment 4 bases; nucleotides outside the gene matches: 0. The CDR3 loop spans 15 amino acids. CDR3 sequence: CASSYSTGYNSPLHF. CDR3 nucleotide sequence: TGTGCCAGCAGTTACTCGACAGGGTATAATTCACCCCTCCACTTT.

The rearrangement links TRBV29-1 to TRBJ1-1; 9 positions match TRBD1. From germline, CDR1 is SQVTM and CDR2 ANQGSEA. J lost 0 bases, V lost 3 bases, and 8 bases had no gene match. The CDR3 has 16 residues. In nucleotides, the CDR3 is TGCAGCGTTGACCGCCGGACAGGGGTATTGAACACTGAAGCTTTCTTT. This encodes CSVDRRTGVLNTEAFF. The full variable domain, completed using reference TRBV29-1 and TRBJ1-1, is SAVISQKPSRDICQRGTSLTIQCQVDSQVTMMFWYRQQPGQSLTLIATANQGSEATYESGFVIDKFPISRPNLTFSTLTVSNMSPEDSSIYLCSVDRRTGVLNTEAFFGQGTRLTVV.

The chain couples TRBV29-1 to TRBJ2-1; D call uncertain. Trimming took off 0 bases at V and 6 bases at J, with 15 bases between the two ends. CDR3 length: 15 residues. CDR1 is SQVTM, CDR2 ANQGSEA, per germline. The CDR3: CSVEDGFGVGNEQFF. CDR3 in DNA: TGCAGCGTTGAAGATGGTTTTGGTGTGGGCAATGAGCAGTTCTTC.